This TCR beta chain emerged from a study of radiotherapy plus CTLA-4 blockade in lung cancer. Assay used: immunoSEQ multiplex PCR; TCRdb lists only in-frame clones, some missing. This sample has tens of thousands of clones, with around 81% found just once. The sequencing used peripheral blood, collected from a patient treated with radiotherapy plus ipilimumab. This sequence originates from a human donor with non-small cell lung cancer who had a partial response to radiotherapy plus ipilimumab. Some clones in this sample may be carry-over from other donors' samples.

This CDR3 is CASSLALRGSGELFF. CDR3 DNA: TGCGCCAGCAGCCTAGCCTTGAGAGGGTCCGGGGAGCTGTTTTTT. This chain connects TRBV5-1 to TRBJ2-2; weak D call: TRBD2 (5 bases). CDR1 SGHRS and CDR2 YFSETQ come from the germline V gene. CDR3 size: 15 residues. Trimming removed 4 bases from V and 6 bases from J, with 16 bases in between. Full variable domain (missing parts from reference TRBV5-1 and TRBJ2-2): KAGVTQTPRYLIKTRGQQVTLSCSPISGHRSVSWYQQTPGQGLQFLFEYFSETQRNKGNFPGRFSGRQFSNSRSEMNVSTLELGDSALYLCASSLALRGSGELFFGEGSRLTVL.